A single sample is the source of the 27 T cell receptor beta chains below, sequenced in a study of blood T cell repertoires in COVID-19. Method: immunoSEQ multiplex PCR; TCRdb's copy keeps in-frame clones and lacks some. The data hold some 22,000 clones, with roughly 83% observed a single time. Material: peripheral blood. Source of these receptors: a man older than 75 with active or convalescent COVID-19.

This clone ranks as medium-sized. Other DNA sequences in this specimen translate into the identical CDR3. The V call is TRBV2, the J call TRBJ2-1, with 14 bases that match TRBD2. The CDR3 contains 15 residues. Germline assignment: CDR1 SNHLY and CDR2 FYNNEI. V lost 6 bases, J lost 7 bases, and 5 bases stayed unmatched. The CDR3 DNA sequence: TGTGCCAGCAGGGGGACTAGCGGGAGTGAGAATGAGCAGTTCTTC. Amino acids: CASRGTSGSENEQFF.

CDR3 sequence reads: CASSQGTGGRGNQPQHF. For the CDR3, the DNA is TGCGCCAGCAGCCAAGGGACAGGGGGCCGGGGCAATCAGCCCCAGCATTTT. The V and J genes are TRBV4-3 and TRBJ1-5; the match to TRBD1 covers 11 bases. The CDR3 is 17 amino acids. With 1 base clipped from V and 2 bases from J, the junction kept 4 bases outside the gene matches. Germline CDR1 LGHNA, CDR2 YSLEER.

The genes are TRBV5-6 and TRBJ1-6; D is uncertain. Trimming removed 5 bases from V and 10 bases from J, with 10 bases in between. This CDR3 spans 12 amino acids. From germline, CDR1 is SGHDT and CDR2 YYEEEE. This chain's CDR3 is CASSREGSPLHF. CDR3 sequence (DNA): TGTGCCAGCAGTCGGGAAGGGTCACCCCTCCACTTT.

The V and J genes are TRBV13 and TRBJ2-3; 16 bases align to TRBD2. Germline trimming cut 7 bases from V and 2 bases from J; bases unmatched to any gene: 9. CDR3 length: 18 amino acids. CDR1 is PRHDT and CDR2 is FYEKMQ in the germline V gene (reference sequence). In DNA, the CDR3 is TGTGCCAGCAACGAGGGACTAGCGGGGGGGGCAACCACAGATACGCAGTATTTT. As protein: CASNEGLAGGATTDTQYF.

The V call is TRBV15, the J call TRBJ2-2; D call uncertain. The CDR3 is 13 residues long. V shed 6 bases and J shed 4 bases, with 9 bases lying between them. Germline values: CDR1 LNHNV, CDR2 YYDKDF (reference sequence). CDR3 residues: CATRRLSTGELFF. CDR3 coding DNA: TGTGCCACCAGGCGGTTAAGCACCGGGGAGCTGTTTTTT.

This clone occurred once. The junction shows a germline mismatch at one end, possibly a read error. The genes are TRBV24-1 and TRBJ2-1; 7 positions agree with TRBD2. The germline CDR1 and CDR2 sequences are KGHDR and SFDVKD. The CDR3 totals 16 residues. In DNA form, the CDR3 reads TGTGCCACCAGCGATTCCGCGGGAGTGGCCTACAATGAGCAGTTCTTC. Translating gives CATSDSAGVAYNEQFF.

The chain uses TRBV24-1 and TRBJ2-3; 8 bases align to TRBD1. The CDR3 sequence is 18 residues long. Trimming removed 5 bases from V and 2 bases from J; junction bases left unmatched: 14. The germline gives CDR1 KGHDR, CDR2 SFDVKD. CDR3 sequence: CATSGGQVSLLNTDTQYF. In DNA form, the CDR3 reads TGTGCCACCAGTGGGGGACAGGTTTCCCTTTTAAACACAGATACGCAGTATTTT.

The chain has TRBV6-2 or TRBV6-3 and TRBJ2-3; 7 bases are a match to TRBD2. CDR1 is MNHEY, CDR2 SVGEGT, per germline. The V gene end was trimmed by 4 bases and the J gene end by 4 bases; junction bases not matched to a gene: 11. The CDR3 runs to 16 residues. CDR3: CASSFLLGGGADTQYF. The CDR3 DNA sequence: TGTGCCAGCAGTTTTCTTTTGGGGGGGGGAGCAGATACGCAGTATTTT.

J is TRBJ2-5 and V is TRBV7-2; 8 bases agree with TRBD1. The V and J ends lost 4 bases and 2 bases, in that order; junction bases with no gene match: 6. The germline V gene has CDR1 SGHTA and CDR2 FQGNSA. The CDR3 contains 15 residues. As DNA, the CDR3 is TGTGCCAGCAGCTCTCCTGGGACAGGACAAGAGACCCAGTACTTC. The encoded protein is CASSSPGTGQETQYF.

DNA of the CDR3: TGTGCCAGCAGCCCGGGACTACAAGAGACCCAGTACTTC. Protein product: CASSPGLQETQYF. The chain combines TRBV7-2 with TRBJ2-5, with 7 bases aligning to TRBD2. V lost 5 bases and J lost 2; bases outside the gene matches: 2. The CDR3 is made up of 13 amino acids. CDR1 SGHTA and CDR2 FQGNSA come from the germline V gene. The whole variable domain, remainder taken from reference TRBV7-2 and TRBJ2-5, is GAGVSQSPSNKVTEKGKDVELRCDPISGHTALYWYRQSLGQGLEFLIYFQGNSAPDKSGLPSDRFSAERTGGSVSTLTIQRTQQEDSAVYLCASSPGLQETQYFGPGTRLLVL.

The rearrangement uses TRBV6-2 or TRBV6-3 and TRBJ2-7; 9 bases line up with TRBD1. V lost 2 bases and J lost 3; bases outside the gene matches: 5. CDR1 is MNHEY, CDR2 SVGEGT, per germline. The CDR3 consists of 15 residues. This CDR3 reads CASSYPGTGIYEQYF. The CDR3 nucleotides read TGTGCCAGCAGTTACCCGGGGACAGGGATCTACGAGCAGTACTTC.

This clone occurred once. This sequence joins TRBV5-5 and TRBJ2-1; TRBD2 is a possible D gene (5 bases). Germline CDR1 SGHKS, CDR2 YYEKEE (reference sequence). V was shortened by 4 bases and J by 9 bases, with 11 bases between the two germline ends. The CDR3 has 12 residues. The CDR3 here is CASSTESGEQFF. The CDR3 DNA sequence: TGTGCCAGCAGCACCGAGAGCGGTGAGCAGTTCTTC.

This chain uses TRBV3-1 (or the pseudogene TRBV3-2) with TRBJ2-5, with D perhaps TRBD2 (5 bases). V was cut by 3 bases and J by 4 bases, with 18 bases left in between. CDR3 length equals 16 residues. CDR1 and CDR2 (germline): LGHDT, YNNKEL (reference sequence). As DNA, the CDR3 is TGTGCCAGCAGCCATCATTCGGGGTGGACGGGAGAGACCCAGTACTTC. This codes for CASSHHSGWTGETQYF.

The V call is TRBV6-2 or TRBV6-3, the J call TRBJ2-3; 8 bases map to TRBD2. CDR1 is MNHEY, CDR2 SVGEGT, per germline. V was pared by 5 bases and J by 0 bases, with 10 bases of the junction left unmatched. The CDR3 loop spans 17 amino acids. The CDR3 bases are TGTGCCAGCAGTCTTGTAGCGGGGCAAGGTAGCACAGATACGCAGTATTTT. It encodes CASSLVAGQGSTDTQYF.

The chain has TRBV24-1 and TRBJ2-4; 7 bases fit TRBD2. The V and J ends lost 3 bases and 1 base, in that order; junction bases with no gene match: 5. The CDR3 length is 16 residues. The V gene's germline CDR1 is KGHDR and CDR2 SFDVKD. This CDR3 is CATSDVRGDAKNIQYF. The CDR3 DNA follows: TGTGCCACCAGTGATGTCCGGGGGGATGCCAAAAACATTCAGTACTTC.

The rearrangement joins TRBV27 to TRBJ1-2, with 7 positions matching TRBD1. After removal of 5 bases from V and 3 bases from J, the junction contained 3 bases not matched to a gene. This CDR3 is 13 amino acids long. Germline CDR1 and CDR2: MNHEY and SMNVEV (reference sequence). This CDR3 is CASSHRGDYGYTF. In nucleotides, the CDR3 is TGTGCCAGCAGTCACAGGGGAGACTATGGCTACACCTTC.

The chain is built from TRBV19 and TRBJ2-7; 10 bases align to TRBD2. The ends lost 5 bases at V and 2 bases at J; junction bases unmatched: 9. The germline CDR1 and CDR2 sequences are LNHDA and SQIVND (reference sequence). The CDR3 covers 16 residues. The CDR3 bases are TGTGCCAGTAGTTCCCGGACTAGCGGAATGACCTACGAGCAGTACTTC. Translating gives CASSSRTSGMTYEQYF.

The V call is TRBV4-2, the J call TRBJ2-7; D perhaps matches TRBD1 (7 bases). CDR1 and CDR2 from the germline V gene are LGHNA and YNFKEQ. The CDR3 length is 16 residues. Trimming took 3 bases from V and 3 from J, leaving 18 bases between them. CDR3 sequence: CASSHHRQGGGYEQYF. CDR3 in DNA: TGTGCCAGCAGCCACCACAGACAGGGAGGAGGCTACGAGCAGTACTTC.

The CDR3 is CASSLWVDRGLGATNEKLFF. For the CDR3, the DNA is TGTGCCAGCAGTTTATGGGTCGACAGGGGGCTGGGGGCAACTAATGAAAAACTGTTTTTT. V gene TRBV27 combines with J gene TRBJ1-4; 10 bases are a match to TRBD1. The CDR3 is made up of 20 amino acids. Germline V gene sequence: CDR1 MNHEY, CDR2 SMNVEV (reference sequence). Losses at the gene ends were 1 base for V and 0 bases for J; bases not matched to a gene: 11. Supplemented by reference TRBV27 and TRBJ1-4, the full variable domain reads EAQVTQNPRYLITVTGKKLTVTCSQNMNHEYMSWYRQDPGLGLRQIYYSMNVEVTDKGDVPEGYKVSRKEKRNFPLILESPSPNQTSLYFCASSLWVDRGLGATNEKLFFGSGTQLSVL.

The rearrangement links TRBV10-2 to TRBJ1-2; a weak D match, TRBD1 (6 bases). CDR3 length equals 13 residues. V was clipped by 5 bases and J by 5 bases, with 12 bases between them. CDR1 is WSHSY, CDR2 SAAADI, per germline. CDR3 residues: CASSRQDGYGYTF. Written as DNA, the CDR3 is TGCGCCAGCAGTCGACAGGACGGGTATGGCTACACCTTC.

The V and J genes are TRBV2 and TRBJ1-5; D may be TRBD1 (5 bases). This CDR3 contains 17 residues. Deletions cut 6 bases from V and 3 bases from J, with 21 bases between. CDR1 is SNHLY and CDR2 is FYNNEI in the germline V gene. CDR3: CASRGGVGLETNQPQHF. The CDR3 DNA follows: TGTGCCAGCAGGGGGGGGGTCGGACTAGAGACCAATCAGCCCCAGCATTTT.

CDR3 residues: CASRKDSLYGYTF. CDR3 sequence (DNA): TGTGCCAGCAGGAAGGACAGTCTCTATGGCTACACCTTC. The V call is TRBV6-5, the J call TRBJ1-2, with D perhaps matching TRBD1 (6 bases). The CDR3 loop spans 13 amino acids. Germline V CDR1 and CDR2: MNHEY, SVGAGI. With 6 bases removed from V and 4 bases from J, the gap between germline ends came to 12 bases.

V and J are TRBV7-2 and TRBJ1-3; possible D gene TRBD1, 5 bases. V shed 5 bases and J shed 8 bases, with 16 bases lying between them. CDR1 is SGHTA, CDR2 FQGNSA, per germline. The CDR3 totals 14 residues. The CDR3 sequence: CASSPRQRWDTIYF. DNA for the CDR3: TGTGCCAGCAGCCCCAGACAGAGATGGGACACCATATATTTT.

This rearrangement joins TRBV6-2 or TRBV6-3 to TRBJ2-5; 10 bases line up with TRBD2. Germline V gives CDR1 MNHEY, CDR2 SVGEGT. V was clipped by 2 bases and J by 5 bases; unmatched bases: 8. The CDR3 sequence is 16 residues long. The DNA for the CDR3 is TGTGCCAGCAGTTACCCAGCGGGGGGGCTTCGGGAGACCCAGTACTTC. It specifies CASSYPAGGLRETQYF.

The CDR3: CATSEGREADTQYF. For the CDR3, the DNA is TGTGCCACCTCCGAGGGCAGGGAGGCAGATACGCAGTATTTT. The chain recombines TRBV24-1 with TRBJ2-3; a weak D match, TRBD2 (6 bases). Germline V gene sequence: CDR1 KGHDR, CDR2 SFDVKD. There are 14 residues in the CDR3. V was pared by 9 bases and J by 4 bases, with 16 bases between.

A few counts support this clone. This rearrangement joins TRBV5-1 to TRBJ2-2, with D possibly TRBD2 on 6 matching bases. Germline CDR1 SGHRS, CDR2 YFSETQ. The ends were cut back, 4 bases at V and 1 base at J, with 8 bases in the middle. This CDR3 is built from 14 residues. CDR3 loop: CASSPGENTGELFF. The CDR3 DNA is TGCGCCAGCAGCCCGGGGGAGAACACCGGGGAGCTGTTTTTT.

The rearrangement joins TRBV5-1 to TRBJ2-5; no firm D call. From germline, CDR1 is SGHRS and CDR2 YFSETQ. Between the trimmed V and J ends, which lost 0 bases and 5 bases, there was a span of 11 bases. This CDR3 spans 14 amino acids. In nucleotides, the CDR3 is TGCGCCAGCAGCTTGGGGGCGACGGCGGAGACCCAGTACTTC. Translating gives CASSLGATAETQYF.